The 30 T cell receptor beta chains below all came from one sample that was sequenced in a study of cytomegalovirus exposure and HLA in healthy donors. It was with 60 Vbeta and 13 Jbeta primers that the PCR ran. Some clones are missing from TCRdb's copy, which holds only in-frame ones; the method was immunoSEQ multiplex PCR. The data show approximately 190,000 clones, 75% to 90% seen once. What was sequenced was PBMCs. The receptors come from a woman aged 45 to 65 in good health and CMV-seropositive.

The gene calls are TRBV5-1 and TRBJ2-5; 10 nucleotides agree with TRBD2. V dropped 2 bases and J dropped 4; count of bases not matched to a gene: 5. This CDR3 region has 15 residues. Germline lookup yields CDR1 SGHRS and CDR2 YFSETQ. The CDR3, as DNA: TGCGCCAGCAGCTTCTCTAGCGGGGGACGAGAGACCCAGTACTTC. Residues: CASSFSSGGRETQYF.

Comment on this clone: Other DNA sequences in this specimen translate into the identical CDR3. The genes are TRBV5-1 and TRBJ1-2, with 7 bases aligning to TRBD1. This CDR3 has 13 residues. The V gene end was trimmed by 4 bases and the J gene end by 3 bases; junction bases not matched to a gene: 3. In germline, CDR1 is SGHRS, CDR2 YFSETQ. The CDR3 DNA sequence: TGCGCCAGCAGCCCGCAGGGGGACTATGGCTACACCTTC. Its translation is CASSPQGDYGYTF.

The chain uses TRBV5-1 and TRBJ1-2; D is possibly TRBD1 (5 bases). Trimming cost V 4 bases and J 7 bases, with 14 bases left between them. There are 13 residues in the CDR3. The V gene's germline CDR1 is SGHRS and CDR2 YFSETQ. CDR3 nucleotides: TGCGCCAGCAGCCTAGACAGCGTTGGTGGCTACACCTTC. As protein: CASSLDSVGGYTF.

The chain links TRBV15 to TRBJ2-5, with 8 positions matching TRBD1. The CDR3 has 16 amino acids. Germline CDR1 is LNHNV and CDR2 is YYDKDF (reference sequence). J lost 5 bases, V lost 5 bases, and 13 bases had no gene match. CDR3 in DNA: TGTGCCACCAGCCCCAATAGGCAGGGGGCTGTGGAGACCCAGTACTTC. Encoded protein: CATSPNRQGAVETQYF.

The chain couples TRBV6-1 to TRBJ1-1; D not resolved. V was shortened by 6 bases and J by 4 bases, with 3 bases between the two germline ends. The CDR3 runs to 10 residues. Germline lookup yields CDR1 MNHNS and CDR2 SASEGT. CDR3 in DNA: TGTGCCAGCAGCCGCACTGAAGCTTTCTTT. As protein: CASSRTEAFF.

The chain is built from TRBV5-1 and TRBJ1-6, with TRBD1 as a possible D gene (5 bases). Germline V CDR1 and CDR2: SGHRS, YFSETQ. The CDR3 is 15 residues long. Between the trimmed V and J ends, which lost 4 bases and 10 bases, there was a span of 18 bases. In nucleotides, the CDR3 is TGCGCCAGCAGCCCCGCCGAAGGGGTTCGATCACCCCTCCACTTT. It specifies CASSPAEGVRSPLHF. The entire variable domain, with the rest obtained from reference TRBV5-1 and TRBJ1-6, is as follows: KAGVTQTPRYLIKTRGQQVTLSCSPISGHRSVSWYQQTPGQGLQFLFEYFSETQRNKGNFPGRFSGRQFSNSRSEMNVSTLELGDSALYLCASSPAEGVRSPLHFGNGTRLTVT.

This chain uses TRBV2 with TRBJ2-2; D may be TRBD2 (5 bases). Between the trimmed V and J ends, which lost 5 bases and 6 bases, there was a span of 19 bases. The CDR3 has 16 residues. In germline, CDR1 is SNHLY, CDR2 FYNNEI. The CDR3 bases are TGTGCCAGCAGTATCCGGGCGGACTGGATATCCGGGGAGCTGTTTTTT. Its protein product is CASSIRADWISGELFF.

The CDR3 sequence: CASRNLRAGAGNTIYF. CDR3 DNA sequence: TGTGCCAGCAGGAATCTCCGGGCAGGGGCTGGAAACACCATATATTTT. The rearrangement links TRBV5-8 to TRBJ1-3; possible D gene TRBD1, 6 bases. CDR1 is SGHTS, CDR2 YDEGEE, per germline. Trimming took off 5 bases at V and 2 bases at J, with 17 bases between the two ends. There are 16 residues in the CDR3.

The V gene is TRBV7-8, the J gene TRBJ2-7; D may be TRBD2 (6 bases). Between the trimmed V and J ends, which lost 5 bases and 2 bases, there was a span of 13 bases. Germline values: CDR1 SGHVS, CDR2 FQNEAQ. This CDR3 spans 14 amino acids. The CDR3 here is CASSPGTAPYEQYF. Written as DNA, the CDR3 is TGTGCCAGCAGCCCCGGGACTGCCCCCTACGAGCAGTACTTC. Complete variable domain (other parts from reference TRBV7-8 and TRBJ2-7): GAGVSQSPRYKVAKRGQDVALRCDPISGHVSLFWYQQALGQGPEFLTYFQNEAQLDKSGLPSDRFFAERPEGSVSTLKIQRTQQEDSAVYLCASSPGTAPYEQYFGPGTRLTVT.

The chain recombines TRBV21-1 with TRBJ2-5; the table's D call of TRBD1 was not tested on the DNA. TRBV21-1 is a pseudogene segment. CDR3 length: 16 residues. The CDR3, as DNA: TGTGCCAGCAGCAAAGTGACAGGGTGGGAGGAAGAGACCCAGTACTTC. This codes for CASSKVTGWEEETQYF.

This sequence joins TRBV4-2 and TRBJ2-3; 10 positions match TRBD2. The germline gives CDR1 LGHNA, CDR2 YNFKEQ. V lost 5 bases and J lost 5; bases outside the gene matches: 13. The length of the CDR3 is 17 residues. The CDR3 DNA is TGTGCCAGCAGCTTGGCTATACTAGCGGGGCCGGGAGATACGCAGTATTTT. Translating it yields CASSLAILAGPGDTQYF.

This clone was recorded once. The chain has TRBV7-3 and TRBJ2-6; possible D gene TRBD1, 5 bases. This CDR3 region has 19 residues. CDR1 is SGHTA, CDR2 FQGTGA, per germline. V lost 1 base to trimming and J lost 0 bases, with 16 bases between them. In DNA, the CDR3 is TGTGCCAGCAGCTTAAGTAAGGCAGGGATGATCTCTGGGGCCAACGTCCTGACTTTC. Translation gives CASSLSKAGMISGANVLTF.

V gene TRBV5-4 combines with J gene TRBJ2-2; 11 bases align to TRBD2. The CDR3 length is 17 residues. The J segment lost 0 bases and the V segment lost 2 bases, leaving 3 bases of the junction unmatched. Germline V CDR1 and CDR2: SGHNT, YYREEE (reference sequence). The CDR3 coding sequence is TGTGCCAGCAGCTTTGGACTAGCGGGCGCGAACACCGGGGAGCTGTTTTTT. Its translation is CASSFGLAGANTGELFF.

This rearrangement joins TRBV7-2 to TRBJ1-6; 7 positions agree with TRBD1. The V gene's germline CDR1 is SGHTA and CDR2 FQGNSA. The CDR3 is 14 amino acids. Germline trimming cut 6 bases from V and 7 bases from J; bases unmatched to any gene: 6. CDR3 sequence reads: CASRRGGVNSPLHF. CDR3 DNA: TGTGCCAGCAGACGAGGGGGCGTGAATTCACCCCTCCACTTT.

The chain has TRBV5-1 and TRBJ2-3, with 10 bases matching TRBD2. Germline V gene data show CDR1 as SGHRS and CDR2 as YFSETQ. This CDR3 region has 18 residues. The V and J ends lost 0 bases and 5 bases, in that order; junction bases with no gene match: 12. The chain's CDR3 is CASSLASSGGAGGDTQYF. As DNA, the CDR3 is TGCGCCAGCAGCTTGGCCTCGAGCGGGGGGGCGGGAGGAGATACGCAGTATTTT.

Comment on this clone: Distinct nucleotide sequences in the sample also encode this CDR3. The J gene is TRBJ1-6, the V gene TRBV4-1, with a tentative D call TRBD1 (6 bases). V was pared by 1 base and J by 5 bases, with 9 bases between. CDR1 and CDR2 from the germline V gene are MGHRA and YSYEKL. The CDR3 runs 15 residues. The CDR3 DNA reads TGCGCCAGCAGCCAAGGGTACAGGGATAATTCACCCCTCCACTTT. Its translation: CASSQGYRDNSPLHF.

Concerning this clone: A junction boundary mismatches the germline segment, possibly from a read error. This chain joins TRBV2 and TRBJ2-6, with D maybe TRBD1 (5 bases). Germline values: CDR1 SNHLY, CDR2 FYNNEI. The CDR3 covers 15 residues. The CDR3 loop reads CVSSEQGSGANVLTF. CDR3 nucleotides: TGTGTCAGCAGTGAGCAGGGTTCTGGGGCCAACGTCCTGACTTTC.

V usage is TRBV10-3 and J usage is TRBJ1-1; a possible D gene is TRBD1 (5 bases). V gave up 5 bases and J gave up 1 base, with 8 bases separating them. Germline V gene data show CDR1 as ENHRY and CDR2 as SYGVKD. This CDR3 is built from 13 residues. CDR3 residues: CAISLQENTEAFF. CDR3 DNA: TGTGCCATCAGTCTACAGGAGAACACTGAAGCTTTCTTT.

In its sample, this clone was seen once. V gene TRBV9 combines with J gene TRBJ2-7; D is undetermined. CDR1 is SGDLS, CDR2 YYNGEE, per germline. The CDR3 runs 13 residues. The V and J ends lost 0 bases and 10 bases respectively, with 14 bases between them. Here the CDR3 DNA reads TGTGCCAGCAGCGTAGCTTCGGGTAGAGAACAGTACTTC. Translation gives CASSVASGREQYF.

This chain uses TRBV7-3 with TRBJ2-3; D remains ambiguous. Trimming left V 6 bases short and J 0 bases short, with 10 bases between. The CDR3 covers 14 residues. Per the germline V gene, CDR1 is SGHTA and CDR2 is FQGTGA. CDR3 DNA: TGTGCCAGCAGTCAGACATCTAGCACAGATACGCAGTATTTT. It codes for CASSQTSSTDTQYF. Together with reference TRBV7-3 and TRBJ2-3, the CDR3 gives the full variable domain: GAGVSQTPSNKVTEKGKYVELRCDPISGHTALYWYRQSLGQGPEFLIYFQGTGAADDSGLPNDRFFAVRPEGSVSTLKIQRTERGDSAVYLCASSQTSSTDTQYFGPGTRLTVL.

This clone was seen a single time. This chain links TRBV10-3 with TRBJ1-2; D might be TRBD1 (5 bases). V was clipped by 0 bases and J by 7 bases, with 9 bases between them. The V gene's germline CDR1 is ENHRY and CDR2 SYGVKD. The CDR3 totals 13 residues. The CDR3 DNA sequence: TGTGCCATCAGTGAGTCGGGGCCTGGTGGCTACACCTTC. Its protein is CAISESGPGGYTF.

V usage is TRBV5-1 and J usage is TRBJ1-2; D uncertain. The CDR3 totals 15 residues. Trimming took 0 bases from V and 1 from J, leaving 10 bases between them. The germline V gene encodes CDR1 SGHRS and CDR2 YFSETQ. The CDR3 protein is CASSLGEALNYGYTF. The CDR3 region has the DNA TGCGCCAGCAGCTTGGGAGAGGCCCTTAACTATGGCTACACCTTC. The full variable domain, in which reference TRBV5-1 and TRBJ1-2 provide the parts outside the CDR3, is KAGVTQTPRYLIKTRGQQVTLSCSPISGHRSVSWYQQTPGQGLQFLFEYFSETQRNKGNFPGRFSGRQFSNSRSEMNVSTLELGDSALYLCASSLGEALNYGYTFGSGTRLTVV.

This sequence joins TRBV5-4 and TRBJ2-7; D is uncertain. Germline lookup yields CDR1 SGHNT and CDR2 YYREEE (reference sequence). V was clipped by 4 bases and J by 5 bases, with 10 bases between them. This CDR3 spans 12 amino acids. CDR3 in amino acids: CASSPGFNEQYF. The CDR3, as DNA: TGTGCCAGCAGCCCAGGTTTCAACGAGCAGTACTTC.

The CDR3 here is CASSLDRVNTEAFF. Written as DNA, the CDR3 is TGCGCCAGCAGCTTGGACAGGGTGAACACTGAAGCTTTCTTT. The rearrangement links TRBV5-1 to TRBJ1-1; maybe TRBD1 (6 bases). CDR3 size: 14 residues. Germline V gives CDR1 SGHRS, CDR2 YFSETQ. Trimming stripped 0 bases from V and 0 bases from J, with 6 bases between.

This clone was seen a few times. The chain couples TRBV15 to TRBJ2-5, with D perhaps matching TRBD2 (5 bases). Germline CDR1 is LNHNV and CDR2 is YYDKDF (reference sequence). V dropped 1 base and J dropped 2 bases, with 14 bases sitting between them. The CDR3 totals 16 residues. The CDR3 coding sequence is TGTGCCACCAGCAGAGGAATGCTCGCGGGTCAAGAGACCCAGTACTTC. It encodes CATSRGMLAGQETQYF.

The chain has TRBV18 and TRBJ1-2, with D possibly matching TRBD1 (6 bases). V lost 4 bases and J lost 2, with 23 bases in between. Germline V gene lookup returns CDR1 KGHSH and CDR2 LQKENI. The CDR3 extends over 18 amino acids. For the CDR3, the DNA is TGTGCCAGCTCACGACCCCCTCCAACAGGGCCTAAAAACTATGGCTACACCTTC. It encodes CASSRPPPTGPKNYGYTF.

The chain has TRBV10-3 and TRBJ2-7, with TRBD1 matching over 12 bases. The V gene end was trimmed by 9 bases and the J gene end by 7 bases; junction bases not matched to a gene: 10. The CDR3 has 14 amino acids. The germline CDR1 and CDR2 sequences are ENHRY and SYGVKD. Written as DNA, the CDR3 is TGTGCCATTCGACCGGGACAGGGGGCGGGGGAGCAGTACTTC. Encoded protein: CAIRPGQGAGEQYF.

The chain recombines TRBV19 with TRBJ1-1; no clear D. The germline CDR1 and CDR2 sequences are LNHDA and SQIVND (reference sequence). The V and J ends lost 4 bases and 1 base respectively, with 13 bases between them. This CDR3 comprises 15 residues. CDR3 nucleotide sequence: TGTGCCAGTAGTAGGTGGCGGGAATCGAACACTGAAGCTTTCTTT. Residues: CASSRWRESNTEAFF.

This clone was seen a few times. The chain combines TRBV7-2 with TRBJ2-3; D gene ambiguous. Trimming cost V 0 bases and J 6 bases, with 4 bases left between them. The CDR3 is 12 residues long. The germline V gene has CDR1 SGHTA and CDR2 FQGNSA. CDR3 bases: TGTGCCAGCAGCTTAGCTCGTGATACGCAGTATTTT. Translation gives CASSLARDTQYF.

This clone was recorded a few times. Here the CDR3 reads CASSYSSGGLYEQYF. The CDR3 DNA sequence: TGTGCCAGCAGTTACTCGTCAGGGGGCCTGTACGAGCAGTACTTC. The rearrangement uses TRBV6-5 and TRBJ2-7; TRBD1 matches 8 bases. Trimming removed 0 bases from V and 4 bases from J; junction bases left unmatched: 5. The CDR3 length is 15 residues. Looked up from germline, CDR1 is MNHEY and CDR2 is SVGAGI.